The 31 T cell receptor beta chains below come from one sample, sequenced in a study of blood T cell repertoires in COVID-19. TCRdb keeps only in-frame clones here, not all; method: immunoSEQ multiplex PCR. The data hold 140,000 to 150,000 clones, with over 80% observed a single time. Sequencing was carried out using peripheral blood. Receptors were obtained from a woman between 50 and 59 years old with acute or convalescent COVID-19.

The genes are TRBV28 and TRBJ2-6; 7 bases match TRBD1. Germline values: CDR1 MDHEN, CDR2 SYDVKM. V shed 5 bases, J shed 0 bases, and the junction held 10 bases outside the gene matches. This CDR3 comprises 18 residues. The CDR3 region is CASSAPGTVRSGANVLTF. The CDR3 nucleotides read TGTGCCAGCAGTGCCCCCGGGACAGTCCGCTCTGGGGCCAACGTCCTGACTTTC.

This clone was detected once. The V and J genes are TRBV27 and TRBJ1-2; 7 bases match TRBD1. Germline CDR1 is MNHEY and CDR2 is SMNVEV (reference sequence). This CDR3 contains 17 residues. V lost 0 bases to trimming and J lost 2 bases; unmatched junction nucleotides: 9. CDR3 in amino acids: CASSLSVRDRLNYGYTF. Written as DNA, the CDR3 is TGTGCCAGCAGTTTATCAGTCCGGGACAGACTAAACTATGGCTACACCTTC.

The rearrangement uses TRBV12-3 or TRBV12-4 and TRBJ1-6, with D perhaps matching TRBD1 (5 bases). This CDR3 region has 13 residues. Trimming cost V 5 bases and J 9 bases, with 11 bases left between them. As DNA, the CDR3 is TGTGCCAGCAGTCGCAGGGTCCGTTCACCCCTCCACTTT. It specifies CASSRRVRSPLHF.

The J gene is TRBJ2-5, the V gene TRBV7-9, with D maybe TRBD1 (6 bases). With 5 bases removed from V and 5 bases from J, the gap between germline ends came to 21 bases. Germline-derived CDR1 and CDR2 are SEHNR and FQNEAQ (reference sequence). The CDR3 spans 16 residues. The CDR3 is CASSPPRQAGTETQYF. The CDR3 coding sequence is TGTGCCAGCAGCCCGCCCCGACAGGCTGGAACGGAGACCCAGTACTTC.

The chain has TRBV18 and TRBJ1-1; 9 bases agree with TRBD1. V was clipped by 2 bases and J by 9 bases; unmatched bases: 4. CDR3 size: 13 residues. Germline V gene lookup returns CDR1 KGHSH and CDR2 LQKENI. CDR3 in amino acids: CASSPTGTGKAFF. CDR3 coding DNA: TGTGCCAGCTCACCAACGGGGACAGGGAAAGCTTTCTTT.

V gene TRBV9 combines with J gene TRBJ2-3; the match to TRBD2 covers 7 bases. The CDR3 extends over 22 amino acids. The ends lost 0 bases at V and 0 bases at J; junction bases unmatched: 22. Germline CDR1 SGDLS, CDR2 YYNGEE. The CDR3 nucleotides read TGTGCCAGCAGCGTAGGGGCCCCCCAGGCGCAAGCATTGCGGGAGAGCACAGATACGCAGTATTTT. As protein: CASSVGAPQAQALRESTDTQYF. The variable domain in full, completed from reference TRBV9 and TRBJ2-3, reads DSGVTQTPKHLITATGQRVTLRCSPRSGDLSVYWYQQSLDQGLQFLIQYYNGEERAKGNILERFSAQQFPDLHSELNLSSLELGDSALYFCASSVGAPQAQALRESTDTQYFGPGTRLTVL.

The chain uses TRBV5-1 and TRBJ1-2; 8 bases are shared with TRBD1. There are 15 residues in the CDR3. Germline CDR1 and CDR2: SGHRS and YFSETQ. The V segment lost 1 base and the J segment 5 bases; nucleotides outside the gene matches: 7. The CDR3 region has the DNA TGCGCCAGCAGCTTGCTGGGACAGGCCATTTATGGCTACACCTTC. This codes for CASSLLGQAIYGYTF.

The chain combines TRBV9 with TRBJ2-1; TRBD2 matches 8 bases. Germline V CDR1 and CDR2: SGDLS, YYNGEE. V lost 6 bases, J lost 7 bases, and 9 bases stayed unmatched. The CDR3 contains 14 residues. The CDR3 is CASNTGTSANEQFF. In DNA form, the CDR3 reads TGTGCCAGCAACACCGGGACTAGTGCTAATGAGCAGTTCTTC.

J is TRBJ1-6 and V is TRBV2, with TRBD1 as a possible D gene (5 bases). The CDR3 has 14 amino acids. V lost 3 bases, J lost 9 bases, and 12 bases lay in between. Germline V gene sequence: CDR1 SNHLY, CDR2 FYNNEI. The CDR3 loop is CASSDRVSSSPLHF. Here the CDR3 DNA reads TGTGCCAGCAGTGACAGGGTCTCGAGTTCACCCCTCCACTTT. Looking up the rest from reference TRBV2 and TRBJ1-6 gives the full variable domain: EPEVTQTPSHQVTQMGQEVILRCVPISNHLYFYWYRQILGQKVEFLVSFYNNEISEKSEIFDDQFSVERPDGSNFTLKIRSTKLEDSAMYFCASSDRVSSSPLHFGNGTRLTVT.

The chain is built from TRBV7-2 and TRBJ1-4, with 8 bases lining up with TRBD1. Germline lookup yields CDR1 SGHTA and CDR2 FQGNSA. V lost 4 bases, J lost 3 bases, and 4 bases stayed unmatched. This CDR3 contains 15 residues. The CDR3 DNA is TGTGCCAGCAGCTCCCAACAGGGGGCTAATGAAAAACTGTTTTTT. Its protein product is CASSSQQGANEKLFF.

The CDR3 loop is CASSPTVYQETQYF. The DNA of the CDR3 is TGTGCCAGCTCCCCGACAGTTTACCAAGAGACCCAGTACTTC. V and J are TRBV18 and TRBJ2-5; weak D call: TRBD1 (5 bases). V lost 6 bases and J 0 bases, leaving 11 bases between the germline ends. CDR1 KGHSH and CDR2 LQKENI come from the germline V gene. There are 14 residues in the CDR3.

The chain employs TRBV19 and TRBJ1-5; D remains ambiguous. The CDR3 sequence is 14 residues long. Germline V gene data show CDR1 as LNHDA and CDR2 as SQIVND (reference sequence). V shed 3 bases and J shed 5 bases, with 11 bases lying between them. The CDR3 loop is CASSIRKEDQPQHF. As DNA, the CDR3 is TGTGCCAGTAGTATCAGAAAGGAGGATCAGCCCCAGCATTTT.

The CDR3 sequence is CASSYSTGVGEKLFF. CDR3 sequence (DNA): TGTGCCAGCAGTTACTCGACAGGGGTGGGTGAAAAACTGTTTTTT. This chain uses TRBV6-5 with TRBJ1-4; TRBD1 agrees at 8 bases. The junction had 4 bases not matched to a gene; V was cut back by 0 bases and J by 7 bases. In germline, CDR1 is MNHEY, CDR2 SVGAGI. The CDR3 spans 15 residues.

This clone has only one observation. The chain carries TRBV27 and TRBJ1-2; 8 bases map to TRBD1. Germline V gene sequence: CDR1 MNHEY, CDR2 SMNVEV (reference sequence). After removal of 1 base from V and 3 bases from J, the junction contained 10 bases not matched to a gene. The CDR3 is made up of 17 amino acids. In DNA, the CDR3 is TGTGCCAGCAGTTTATTGCGACGTGGGGGACAGGACTATGGCTACACCTTC. This encodes CASSLLRRGGQDYGYTF.

J is TRBJ1-6 and V is TRBV6-2 or TRBV6-3; no clear D gene. The ends were cut back, 2 bases at V and 10 bases at J, with 9 bases in the middle. The germline V gene encodes CDR1 MNHEY and CDR2 SVGEGT. The CDR3 has 13 residues. CDR3 region: CASSYSQESPLHF. The CDR3 DNA reads as TGTGCCAGCAGTTACAGCCAGGAATCACCCCTCCACTTT.

V is TRBV9 and J is TRBJ2-3; maybe TRBD2 (6 bases). This CDR3 has 15 residues. Trimming stripped 2 bases from V and 8 bases from J, with 18 bases between. Germline assignment: CDR1 SGDLS and CDR2 YYNGEE. Here the CDR3 reads CASSVGAAGRFTQYF. The CDR3 DNA sequence: TGTGCCAGCAGCGTTGGGGCTGCGGGGAGGTTTACGCAGTATTTT. Filled out from reference TRBV9 and TRBJ2-3, the complete variable domain reads DSGVTQTPKHLITATGQRVTLRCSPRSGDLSVYWYQQSLDQGLQFLIQYYNGEERAKGNILERFSAQQFPDLHSELNLSSLELGDSALYFCASSVGAAGRFTQYFGPGTRLTVL.

J is TRBJ1-5 and V is TRBV28; D is possibly TRBD1 (5 bases). This CDR3 region has 13 residues. V shed 11 bases and J shed 0 bases, with 11 bases lying between them. Germline V gives CDR1 MDHEN, CDR2 SYDVKM. CDR3 amino acids: CACRQYSNQPQHF. The CDR3 nucleotides are TGTGCCTGTCGACAGTATAGCAATCAGCCCCAGCATTTT.

This rearrangement joins TRBV6-5 to TRBJ1-1; a possible D gene is TRBD1 (5 bases). The V and J ends lost 5 bases and 1 base respectively, with 8 bases between them. The CDR3 is made up of 13 amino acids. Germline CDR1 and CDR2: MNHEY and SVGAGI. CDR3 in DNA: TGTGCCAGCAGTACAGACAGGAACACTGAAGCTTTCTTT. It encodes CASSTDRNTEAFF.

The rearrangement uses TRBV4-1 and TRBJ1-2, with a possible D match to TRBD1 (6 bases). Germline loops: CDR1 MGHRA, CDR2 YSYEKL. The V end lost 5 bases, the J end lost 8 bases, and 18 bases lay between the germline ends. The CDR3 loop spans 14 amino acids. DNA of the CDR3: TGCGCCAGCAGCTCAGTGTTGGGGGCGCCCGGCTACACCTTC. It encodes CASSSVLGAPGYTF.

V and J are TRBV3-1 (or the pseudogene TRBV3-2) and TRBJ1-5; TRBD1 agrees at 11 bases. Losses at the gene ends were 4 bases for V and 6 bases for J; bases not matched to a gene: 8. This CDR3 region has 16 residues. The germline gives CDR1 LGHDT, CDR2 YNNKEL (reference sequence). The CDR3, as DNA: TGTGCCAGCAGCCGGACAGGGGGCGCGGGGAGTCAGCCCCAGCATTTT. Translation gives CASSRTGGAGSQPQHF.

V is TRBV7-3 and J is TRBJ2-1; 11 bases map to TRBD2. Germline assignment: CDR1 SGHTA and CDR2 FQGTGA. This CDR3 region has 17 residues. J lost 5 bases, V lost 4 bases, and 10 bases had no gene match. The DNA for the CDR3 is TGTGCCAGCAGCTCTCGAGTCGGGACTAGCGGCAACAATGAGCAGTTCTTC. It translates to CASSSRVGTSGNNEQFF. The full variable domain, rest sourced from reference TRBV7-3 and TRBJ2-1, is GAGVSQTPSNKVTEKGKYVELRCDPISGHTALYWYRQSLGQGPEFLIYFQGTGAADDSGLPNDRFFAVRPEGSVSTLKIQRTERGDSAVYLCASSSRVGTSGNNEQFFGPGTRLTVL.

The chain combines TRBV7-9 with TRBJ2-7; TRBD1 aligns across 10 bases. The CDR3 runs 15 residues. Losses at the gene ends were 5 bases for V and 2 bases for J; bases not matched to a gene: 6. Germline CDR1 and CDR2: SEHNR and FQNEAQ (reference sequence). The CDR3 spells CASSNRGTGAYEQYF. The CDR3 bases are TGTGCCAGCAGCAACCGAGGGACAGGGGCCTACGAGCAGTACTTC.

This chain connects TRBV5-4 to TRBJ2-3; D is undetermined. This CDR3 is 16 amino acids long. Trimming stripped 4 bases from V and 0 bases from J, with 15 bases between. Germline CDR1 SGHNT, CDR2 YYREEE (reference sequence). The CDR3 region is CASSRSVYASTDTQYF. The CDR3 region has the DNA TGTGCCAGCAGCCGCTCAGTGTACGCTAGCACAGATACGCAGTATTTT.

V and J are TRBV7-2 and TRBJ2-2; TRBD2 agrees at 10 bases. This CDR3 has 16 residues. Germline CDR1 and CDR2: SGHTA and FQGNSA. The V gene end was trimmed by 5 bases and the J gene end by 3 bases; junction bases not matched to a gene: 6. CDR3 sequence: CASSDGLADYTGELFF. The CDR3 DNA follows: TGTGCCAGCAGCGACGGACTAGCGGACTACACCGGGGAGCTGTTTTTT. The entire variable domain, with the rest obtained from reference TRBV7-2 and TRBJ2-2, is as follows: GAGVSQSPSNKVTEKGKDVELRCDPISGHTALYWYRQSLGQGLEFLIYFQGNSAPDKSGLPSDRFSAERTGGSVSTLTIQRTQQEDSAVYLCASSDGLADYTGELFFGEGSRLTVL.

V gene TRBV7-2 combines with J gene TRBJ1-2; no firm D call. Trimming removed 8 bases from V and 3 bases from J, with 10 bases in between. Germline-derived CDR1 and CDR2 are SGHTA and FQGNSA. The CDR3 sequence is 12 residues long. CDR3 amino acids: CASANSHYGYTF. The CDR3 DNA reads as TGTGCCAGCGCGAACAGCCACTATGGCTACACCTTC.

V usage is TRBV7-3 and J usage is TRBJ1-6, with D possibly being TRBD1 (5 bases). The CDR3 totals 14 residues. V was shortened by 2 bases and J by 6 bases, with 8 bases between the two germline ends. Germline CDR1 and CDR2: SGHTA and FQGTGA. CDR3 in amino acids: CASSLQGFNSPLHF. Written as DNA, the CDR3 is TGTGCCAGCAGCTTACAGGGTTTTAATTCACCCCTCCACTTT. Full variable domain (missing parts from reference TRBV7-3 and TRBJ1-6): GAGVSQTPSNKVTEKGKYVELRCDPISGHTALYWYRQSLGQGPEFLIYFQGTGAADDSGLPNDRFFAVRPEGSVSTLKIQRTERGDSAVYLCASSLQGFNSPLHFGNGTRLTVT.

V and J are TRBV6-2 or TRBV6-3 and TRBJ2-7; maybe TRBD1 (6 bases). The germline V gene encodes CDR1 MNHEY and CDR2 SVGEGT. V was clipped by 0 bases and J by 1 base, with 10 bases between them. The CDR3 sequence is 15 residues long. In DNA form, the CDR3 reads TGTGCCAGCAGTTACTCGATGGGGGCTTCCTACGAGCAGTACTTC. As protein: CASSYSMGASYEQYF.

This clone was seen only once. The chain recombines TRBV5-6 with TRBJ2-7, with D hard to call. This CDR3 has 13 amino acids. Germline assignment: CDR1 SGHDT and CDR2 YYEEEE. Trimming pared 3 bases from V and 4 bases from J, leaving 11 bases between. CDR3 sequence (DNA): TGTGCCAGCAGCTACCTGGCCCAATACGAGCAGTACTTC. Protein: CASSYLAQYEQYF.

The rearrangement uses TRBV6-5 and TRBJ1-1; tentative D call: TRBD1 (5 bases). The V end was cut by 3 bases, the J end by 10 bases, with 18 bases between. Germline V gene lookup returns CDR1 MNHEY and CDR2 SVGAGI. The CDR3 is made up of 14 amino acids. The CDR3 coding sequence is TGTGCCAGCAGTTATTCCCAGGGCCAAACCGGAGCTTTCTTT. Encoded protein: CASSYSQGQTGAFF.

This clone has just a few counts. V and J are TRBV27 and TRBJ1-2; D unclear. Germline V lookup: CDR1 MNHEY, CDR2 SMNVEV (reference sequence). Trimming cost V 3 bases and J 4 bases, with 9 bases left between them. The CDR3 has 13 amino acids. CDR3 region: CASSFSGSYGYTF. CDR3 coding DNA: TGTGCCAGCAGTTTCTCGGGGAGCTATGGCTACACCTTC.

This chain joins TRBV11-2 and TRBJ1-6, with 7 bases aligning to TRBD1. CDR1 is SGHAT, CDR2 FQNNGV, per germline. The CDR3 covers 16 residues. With V trimmed by 1 base and J by 7 bases, 7 bases remained unmatched. The CDR3 DNA reads as TGTGCCAGCAGCTTAGGGGGGAGAGGGGGCAATTCACCCCTCCACTTT. Protein product: CASSLGGRGGNSPLHF. Drawing the rest from reference TRBV11-2 and TRBJ1-6, the complete variable domain is EAGVAQSPRYKIIEKRQSVAFWCNPISGHATLYWYQQILGQGPKLLIQFQNNGVVDDSQLPKDRFSAERLKGVDSTLKIQPAKLEDSAVYLCASSLGGRGGNSPLHFGNGTRLTVT.